A selection of T cell receptor beta chains follows, all from one sample in a study of cytomegalovirus exposure and HLA in healthy donors. TCRdb keeps only in-frame clones here, not all; method: immunoSEQ multiplex PCR. The sample holds about 130,000 clones, about 81% seen once. Sequencing used PBMCs. These receptors originate from a woman under 40 in good health and CMV-seronegative. CDR3s include the opening cysteine and the closing phenylalanine or tryptophan. D genes are given only for firm matches. Size tells how often a clone was seen (once, few, many) or the class of an expanded clone, and some rows leave it out.

>TRBV6-1|.|TRBJ1-1|.
CASMLGLPFTEAFF
TGTGCCAGCATGTTGGGCCTACCATTCACTGAAGCTTTCTTT
>TRBV5-5|.|TRBJ2-2|TRBD2
CASSPTPSGGATGELFF
TGTGCCAGCAGCCCCACGCCTAGCGGGGGTGCTACCGGGGAGCTGTTTTTT
>TRBV5-1|.|TRBJ2-7|.
CASSLVSTRSGYEQYF
TGCGCCAGCAGCTTGGTCAGCACCCGAAGCGGCTACGAGCAGTACTTC
>TRBV25-1|.|TRBJ1-6|.
CASSDRPALNSPLHF
TGTGCCAGCAGTGACAGGCCGGCGCTTAATTCACCCCTCCACTTT
>TRBV19|.|TRBJ2-2|TRBD2
CASSVTSGGPRNTGELFF
TGTGCCAGTAGTGTAACTAGCGGGGGGCCACGGAACACCGGGGAGCTGTTTTTT
>TRBV7-8|.|TRBJ1-6|.
CASRFDTLNSPLHF
TGTGCCAGCAGGTTCGACACTCTTAATTCACCCCTCCACTTT
>TRBV7-3|.|TRBJ1-1|.
CASSRDSNTEAFF
TGTGCCAGCAGCCGTGACTCGAACACTGAAGCTTTCTTT
>TRBV7-9|.|TRBJ1-4|TRBD1
CSSSLSQGADEKLFF
TGTTCCAGCAGCTTATCTCAGGGGGCCGATGAAAAACTGTTTTTT
>TRBV5-3|.|TRBJ2-5|.
CARSSDRQWETQYF
TGTGCCAGAAGCTCAGACAGGCAATGGGAGACCCAGTACTTC
>TRBV7-2|.|TRBJ1-3|TRBD1
CASSSQQGLSGNTIYF
TGTGCCAGCAGCTCCCAACAGGGGCTCTCTGGAAACACCATATATTTT
>TRBV21-1|.|TRBJ2-1|.
CASSYSGMGRFNEQFF
TGTGCCAGCTCATATTCAGGGATGGGTAGGTTCAATGAGCAGTTCTTC
>TRBV7-2|.|TRBJ1-4|TRBD1
CASSLRDRGREKLFF
TGTGCCAGCAGCTTAAGGGACAGGGGGCGCGAAAAACTGTTTTTT
>TRBV5-1|.|TRBJ1-5|TRBD1
CATVGSGRGTHSNQPQHF
TGCGCCACCGTGGGAAGTGGCAGGGGGACACATAGCAATCAGCCCCAGCATTTT
>TRBV13|.|TRBJ2-1|TRBD2
CASSLGLAGGGEQFF
TGTGCCAGCAGCTTAGGACTAGCGGGAGGGGGTGAGCAGTTCTTC
>TRBV4-1|.|TRBJ2-1|TRBD2
CASSQVERGGSNEQFF
TGCGCCAGCAGCCAAGTAGAGCGGGGGGGGAGCAATGAGCAGTTCTTC
>TRBV4-1|.|TRBJ1-1|.
CASSQVPGAGWNTEAFF
TGCGCCAGCAGCCAAGTCCCTGGGGCAGGGTGGAACACTGAAGCTTTCTTT
>TRBV5-1|.|TRBJ2-1|.
CASSLFFPRDEQFF
TGCGCCAGCAGCTTGTTTTTCCCTAGAGATGAGCAGTTCTTC
>TRBV5-6|.|TRBJ1-2|.
CASTTRGFPDGYTF
TGTGCCAGCACCACCAGGGGATTTCCGGATGGCTACACCTTC
>TRBV19|.|TRBJ2-7|.
CASSRSGFSYEQYF
TGTGCCAGTAGCCGTAGCGGATTCTCCTACGAGCAGTACTTC
>TRBV5-4|.|TRBJ2-7|TRBD2
CASSSGLGWDEQYF
TGTGCCAGCAGCTCGGGACTAGGGTGGGACGAGCAGTACTTC
>TRBV30|.|TRBJ2-7|.
CAWSAGDGYEQYF
TGTGCCTGGAGTGCGGGAGATGGCTACGAGCAGTACTTC
>TRBV7-9|.|TRBJ1-4|.
CASSLVGLQWEKLFF
TGTGCCAGCAGCTTAGTGGGACTCCAGTGGGAAAAACTGTTTTTT
>TRBV7-9|.|TRBJ1-2|.
CASSLGGGSGYTF
TGTGCCAGCAGCTTAGGAGGCGGGAGTGGCTACACCTTC
>TRBV30|.|TRBJ2-1|TRBD2
CAWSLGLAGSSRYNKQFF
TGTGCCTGGAGTCTAGGACTAGCGGGCTCGAGCCGGTACAATAAGCAGTTCTTC
>TRBV6-1|.|TRBJ2-1|.
CASSERGGNEQFF
TGTGCCAGCAGTGAAAGGGGGGGCAATGAGCAGTTCTTC
>TRBV7-9|few|TRBJ1-2|TRBD1
CASSLISDRDGYTF
TGTGCCAGCAGCTTAATATCGGACAGGGACGGCTACACCTTC
>TRBV2|.|TRBJ2-7|TRBD2
CASSRGGGSSYEQYF
TGTGCCAGCAGTCGCGGCGGGGGGAGCTCCTACGAGCAGTACTTC
>TRBV5-6|.|TRBJ2-4|.
CASSFVGVNIQYF
TGTGCCAGCAGCTTTGTAGGGGTAAACATTCAGTACTTC
>TRBV7-9|few|TRBJ1-4|.
CASSSPGGLSEKLFF
TGTGCCAGCAGCTCCCCCGGGGGGCTTTCTGAAAAACTGTTTTTT
>TRBV6-5|.|TRBJ2-7|.
CASSQGYNSYEQYF
TGTGCCAGCAGCCAGGGATATAACTCCTACGAGCAGTACTTC
>TRBV11-3|.|TRBJ1-2|TRBD1
CASSSTGVDYGYTF
TGTGCCAGCAGTTCGACAGGGGTTGACTATGGCTACACCTTC
>TRBV9|.|TRBJ2-7|TRBD1
CASSVGVQGAFGYEQYF
TGTGCCAGCAGCGTAGGGGTACAGGGGGCGTTTGGCTACGAGCAGTACTTC
>TRBV29-1|.|TRBJ1-1|.
CSVEGRMNTEAFF
TGCAGCGTTGAAGGCAGAATGAACACTGAAGCTTTCTTT
>TRBV10-1|.|TRBJ2-3|TRBD2
CASSEFLFGGTDTQYF
TGCGCCAGCAGTGAGTTTCTTTTCGGGGGGACAGATACGCAGTATTTT
>TRBV6-5|once|TRBJ2-5|TRBD1
CASSHRGEEETQYF
TGTGCCAGCAGCCACAGGGGCGAAGAAGAGACCCAGTACTTC
>TRBV7-9|.|TRBJ1-5|.
CASSPPGGSNQPQHF
TGTGCCAGCAGCCCCCCCGGGGGTAGCAATCAGCCCCAGCATTTT
>TRBV30|.|TRBJ2-7|TRBD2
CAWSPDRGTSGSYEQYF
TGTGCCTGGAGTCCTGACAGGGGGACTAGCGGGAGTTACGAGCAGTACTTC
>TRBV9|.|TRBJ2-5|TRBD2
CASSVGTSGKETQYF
TGTGCCAGCAGCGTAGGAACTAGCGGGAAAGAGACCCAGTACTTC
>TRBV7-9|once|TRBJ2-2|.
CASSPGVNTGELFF
TGTGCCAGCAGCCCAGGGGTCAACACCGGGGAGCTGTTTTTT
>TRBV5-1|.|TRBJ1-1|.
CASSPRGGNTEAFF
TGCGCCAGCAGCCCCCGGGGGGGGAACACTGAAGCTTTCTTT
>TRBV18|.|TRBJ1-1|.
CASSLSQENTEAFF
TGTGCCAGCTCACTAAGCCAGGAGAACACTGAAGCTTTCTTT
>TRBV13|.|TRBJ2-7|TRBD2
CASSPSGGGEPPYEQYF
TGTGCCAGCAGCCCCTCCGGGGGGGGCGAGCCCCCCTACGAGCAGTACTTC
>TRBV7-2|few|TRBJ1-3|.
CASSLGRVSSGNTIYF
TGTGCCAGCAGCTTAGGACGGGTGAGCTCTGGAAACACCATATATTTT
>TRBV9|.|TRBJ1-1|.
CASSVGGHMNTEAFF
TGTGCCAGCAGCGTAGGAGGACACATGAACACTGAAGCTTTCTTT
>TRBV4-1|few|TRBJ1-2|TRBD1
CASSQVGGQGGGYTF
TGCGCCAGCAGCCAAGTGGGTGGACAGGGCGGGGGCTACACCTTC
>TRBV11-3|.|TRBJ1-2|TRBD1
CASSLPGQDNYGYTF
TGTGCCAGCAGCCTCCCGGGACAGGATAACTATGGCTACACCTTC
>TRBV18|.|TRBJ2-4|.
CASSPPESYAKNIQYF
TGTGCCAGCTCACCACCGGAGTCTTATGCCAAAAACATTCAGTACTTC
>TRBV6-1|.|TRBJ2-1|TRBD2
CASGGGRNSYNEQFF
TGTGCCAGCGGCGGGGGGCGCAACTCCTACAATGAGCAGTTCTTC
>TRBV7-9|.|TRBJ2-3|TRBD1
CASSEASTGGIADTQYF
TGTGCCAGCAGCGAAGCCTCGACAGGGGGCATAGCAGATACGCAGTATTTT
>TRBV6-1|.|TRBJ1-2|TRBD1
CASSPKDREYYGYTF
TGTGCCAGCAGTCCAAAGGACAGGGAGTACTATGGCTACACCTTC
>TRBV5-1|.|TRBJ2-5|TRBD2
CASSFSGRETQYF
TGCGCCAGCAGCTTTAGCGGGAGAGAGACCCAGTACTTC
>TRBV27|.|TRBJ2-3|.
CASSGQFSTDTQYF
TGTGCCAGCAGTGGCCAATTCAGCACAGATACGCAGTATTTT
>TRBV5-5|few|TRBJ2-1|TRBD2
CASSQLAGVGNEQFF
TGTGCCAGCAGCCAACTAGCGGGAGTAGGAAATGAGCAGTTCTTC
>TRBV27|.|TRBJ2-7|TRBD2
CASSYSLAGAYYEQYF
TGTGCCAGCAGTTATTCACTAGCGGGAGCGTACTACGAGCAGTACTTC
>TRBV19|.|TRBJ1-2|.
CASSRTDRHNYGYTF
TGTGCCAGCTCAAGAACAGACAGACATAACTATGGCTACACCTTC
>TRBV27|.|TRBJ1-5|TRBD1
CASSPGQGLQPQHF
TGTGCCAGCAGTCCCGGACAGGGCCTTCAGCCCCAGCATTTT
>TRBV13|few|TRBJ2-7|TRBD2
CASSFAGGFYEQYF
TGTGCCAGCAGCTTTGCGGGAGGATTCTACGAGCAGTACTTC
>TRBV18|.|TRBJ2-3|.
CASSPDGVRTDTQYF
TGTGCCAGCTCACCGGACGGGGTGCGCACAGATACGCAGTATTTT